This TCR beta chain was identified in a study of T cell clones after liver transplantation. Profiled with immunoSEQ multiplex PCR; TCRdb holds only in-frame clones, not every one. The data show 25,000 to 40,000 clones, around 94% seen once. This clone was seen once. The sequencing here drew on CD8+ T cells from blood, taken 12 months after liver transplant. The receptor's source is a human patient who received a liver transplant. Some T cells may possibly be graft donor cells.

In nucleotides, the CDR3 is TGTGCCAGCAGTTTATCGGGCAGGGGTCGCGAGCAGTACTTC. Translated, it gives CASSLSGRGREQYF. The chain combines TRBV27 with TRBJ2-7; D might be TRBD1 (6 bases). This CDR3 is built from 14 residues. V was clipped by 0 bases and J by 6 bases, with 12 bases between them. The germline gives CDR1 MNHEY, CDR2 SMNVEV (reference sequence).